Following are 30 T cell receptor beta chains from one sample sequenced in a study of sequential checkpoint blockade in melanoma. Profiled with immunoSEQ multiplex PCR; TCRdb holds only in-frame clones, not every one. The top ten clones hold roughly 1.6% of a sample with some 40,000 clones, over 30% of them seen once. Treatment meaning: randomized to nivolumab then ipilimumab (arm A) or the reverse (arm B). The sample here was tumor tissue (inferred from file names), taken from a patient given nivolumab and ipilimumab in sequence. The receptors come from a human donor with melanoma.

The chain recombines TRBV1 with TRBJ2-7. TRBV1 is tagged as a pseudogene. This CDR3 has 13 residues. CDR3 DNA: TGCGCCAGCAGCCCCCCCTCGGGCACCGAGCAGTACTTC. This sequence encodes CASSPPSGTEQYF.

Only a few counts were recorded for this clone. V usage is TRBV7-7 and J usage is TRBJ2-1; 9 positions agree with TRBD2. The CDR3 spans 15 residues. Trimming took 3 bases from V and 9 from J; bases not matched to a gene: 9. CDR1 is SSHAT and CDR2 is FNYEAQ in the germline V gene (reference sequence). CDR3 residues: CASSLGLAGYGEQFF. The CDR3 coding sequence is TGTGCCAGCAGCTTGGGGCTAGCGGGGTACGGTGAGCAGTTCTTC. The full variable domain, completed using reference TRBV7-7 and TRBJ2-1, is GAGVSQSPRYKVTKRGQDVTLRCDPISSHATLYWYQQALGQGPEFLTYFNYEAQPDKSGLPSDRFSAERPEGSISTLTIQRTEQRDSAMYRCASSLGLAGYGEQFFGPGTRLTVL.

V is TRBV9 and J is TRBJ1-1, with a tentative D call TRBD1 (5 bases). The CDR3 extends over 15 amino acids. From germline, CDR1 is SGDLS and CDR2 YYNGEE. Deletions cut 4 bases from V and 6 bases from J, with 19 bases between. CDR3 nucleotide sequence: TGTGCCAGCAGCTCCAGAGGAGGGGAGGCCCCTGAAGCTTTCTTT. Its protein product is CASSSRGGEAPEAFF.

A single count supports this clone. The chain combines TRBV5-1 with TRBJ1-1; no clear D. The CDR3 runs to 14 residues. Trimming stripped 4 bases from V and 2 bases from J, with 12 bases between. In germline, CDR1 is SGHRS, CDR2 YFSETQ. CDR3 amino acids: CASSTGRVNTEAFF. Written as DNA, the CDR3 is TGCGCCAGCAGCACCGGACGGGTAAACACTGAAGCTTTCTTT. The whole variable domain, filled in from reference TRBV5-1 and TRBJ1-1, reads KAGVTQTPRYLIKTRGQQVTLSCSPISGHRSVSWYQQTPGQGLQFLFEYFSETQRNKGNFPGRFSGRQFSNSRSEMNVSTLELGDSALYLCASSTGRVNTEAFFGQGTRLTVV.

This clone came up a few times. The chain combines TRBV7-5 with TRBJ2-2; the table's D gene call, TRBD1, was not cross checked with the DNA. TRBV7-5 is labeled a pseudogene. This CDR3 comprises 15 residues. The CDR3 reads CASSLGQGSTGELFF. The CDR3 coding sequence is TGTGCCAGCAGCTTGGGACAGGGCTCCACCGGGGAGCTGTTTTTT.

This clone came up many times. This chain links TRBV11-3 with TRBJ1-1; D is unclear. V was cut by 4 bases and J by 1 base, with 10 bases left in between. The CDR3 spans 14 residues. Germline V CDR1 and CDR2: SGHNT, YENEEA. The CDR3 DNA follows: TGTGCCAGCAGCTGGGCAGGAGGGAACACTGAAGCTTTCTTT. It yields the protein CASSWAGGNTEAFF. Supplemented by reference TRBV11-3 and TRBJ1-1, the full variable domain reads EAGVVQSPRYKIIEKKQPVAFWCNPISGHNTLYWYLQNLGQGPELLIRYENEEAVDDSQLPKDRFSAERLKGVDSTLKIQPAELGDSAVYLCASSWAGGNTEAFFGQGTRLTVV.

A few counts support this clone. CDR3: CASSRGAQETQYF. Here the CDR3 DNA reads TGCGCCAGCAGCCGGGGGGCCCAAGAGACCCAGTACTTC. The chain combines TRBV10-2 with TRBJ2-5, with TRBD2 as a possible D gene (7 bases). Between the trimmed V and J ends, which lost 6 bases and 1 base, there was a span of 9 bases. This CDR3 is 13 amino acids long. Germline V gene lookup returns CDR1 WSHSY and CDR2 SAAADI.

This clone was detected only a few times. CDR3 loop: CASSSTWTGGFEQYF. The CDR3 DNA reads as TGTGCCAGCAGCTCGACATGGACAGGGGGCTTCGAGCAGTACTTC. V and J are TRBV11-3 and TRBJ2-7; 11 bases match TRBD1. Germline V gene lookup returns CDR1 SGHNT and CDR2 YENEEA. Trimming took 4 bases from V and 6 from J; bases not matched to a gene: 8. The CDR3 has 15 amino acids.

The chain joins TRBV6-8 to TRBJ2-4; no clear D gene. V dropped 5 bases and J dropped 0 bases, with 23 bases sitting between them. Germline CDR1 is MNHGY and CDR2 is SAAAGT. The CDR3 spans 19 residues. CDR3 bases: TGTGCCAGCAGTAACCTGAAGGAACATTCATATCTAGCCAAAAACATTCAGTACTTC. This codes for CASSNLKEHSYLAKNIQYF.

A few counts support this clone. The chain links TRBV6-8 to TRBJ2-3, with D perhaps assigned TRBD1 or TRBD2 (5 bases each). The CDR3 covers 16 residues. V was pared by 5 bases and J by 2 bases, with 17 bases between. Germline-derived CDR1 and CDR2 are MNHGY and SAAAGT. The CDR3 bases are TGTGCCAGCAGTACTCCGGGGCTCACAAACACAGATACGCAGTATTTT. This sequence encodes CASSTPGLTNTDTQYF.

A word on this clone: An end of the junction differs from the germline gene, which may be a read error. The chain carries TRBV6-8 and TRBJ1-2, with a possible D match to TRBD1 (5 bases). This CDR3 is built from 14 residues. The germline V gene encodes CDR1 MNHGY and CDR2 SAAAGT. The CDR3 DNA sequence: TGTGCCATCAGTGCGACAGACCTTAACTATGGCTACACCTTC. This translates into CAISATDLNYGYTF.

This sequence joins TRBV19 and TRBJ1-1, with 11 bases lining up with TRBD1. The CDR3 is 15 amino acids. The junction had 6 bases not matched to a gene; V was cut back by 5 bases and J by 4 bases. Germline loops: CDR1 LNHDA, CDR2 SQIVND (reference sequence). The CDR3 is CASSLRTGGSTEAFF. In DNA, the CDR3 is TGTGCCAGTAGTCTCAGGACAGGGGGCTCCACTGAAGCTTTCTTT.

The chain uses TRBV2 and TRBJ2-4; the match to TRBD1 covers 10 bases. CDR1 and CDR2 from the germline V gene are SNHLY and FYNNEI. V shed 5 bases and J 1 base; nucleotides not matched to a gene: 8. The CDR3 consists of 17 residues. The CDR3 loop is CASSLTGGGPAKNIQYF. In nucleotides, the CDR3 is TGTGCCAGCAGTCTGACAGGGGGCGGCCCGGCCAAAAACATTCAGTACTTC.

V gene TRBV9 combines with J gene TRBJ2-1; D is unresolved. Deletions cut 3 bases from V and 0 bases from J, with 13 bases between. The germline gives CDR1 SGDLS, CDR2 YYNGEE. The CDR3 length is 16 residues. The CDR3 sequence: CASSAAEFRSYNEQFF. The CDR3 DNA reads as TGTGCCAGCAGCGCCGCAGAGTTTCGCTCCTACAATGAGCAGTTCTTC.

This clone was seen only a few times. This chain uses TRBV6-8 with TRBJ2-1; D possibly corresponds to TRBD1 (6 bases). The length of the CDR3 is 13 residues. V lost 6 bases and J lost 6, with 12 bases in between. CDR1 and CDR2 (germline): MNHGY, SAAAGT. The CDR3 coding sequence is TGTGCCAGCAGAAGTACAGGGTCCAATGAGCAGTTCTTC. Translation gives CASRSTGSNEQFF.

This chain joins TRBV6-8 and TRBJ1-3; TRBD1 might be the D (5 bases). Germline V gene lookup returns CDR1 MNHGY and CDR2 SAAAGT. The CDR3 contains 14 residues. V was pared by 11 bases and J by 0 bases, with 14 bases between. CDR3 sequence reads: CAAGTPSSGNTIYF. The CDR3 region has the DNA TGTGCCGCCGGGACGCCAAGCTCTGGAAACACCATATATTTT.

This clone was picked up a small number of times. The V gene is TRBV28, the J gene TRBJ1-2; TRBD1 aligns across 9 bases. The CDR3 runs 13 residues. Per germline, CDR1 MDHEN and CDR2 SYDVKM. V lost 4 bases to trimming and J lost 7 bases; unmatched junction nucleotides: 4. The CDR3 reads CASSWGQGFGYTF. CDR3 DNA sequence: TGTGCCAGCAGTTGGGGACAGGGTTTTGGCTACACCTTC.

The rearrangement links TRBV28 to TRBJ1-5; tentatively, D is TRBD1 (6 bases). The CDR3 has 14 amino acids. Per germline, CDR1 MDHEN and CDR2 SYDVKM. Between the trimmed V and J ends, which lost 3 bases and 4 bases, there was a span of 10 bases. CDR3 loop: CASSFQGWNQPQHF. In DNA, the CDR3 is TGTGCCAGCAGTTTTCAGGGGTGGAATCAGCCCCAGCATTTT.

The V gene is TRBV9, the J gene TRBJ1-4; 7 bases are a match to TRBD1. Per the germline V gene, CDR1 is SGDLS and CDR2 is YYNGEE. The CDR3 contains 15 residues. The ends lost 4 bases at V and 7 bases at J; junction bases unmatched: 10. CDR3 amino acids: CASSLPGQNSEKLFF. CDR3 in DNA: TGTGCCAGCAGCCTACCGGGACAGAACTCTGAAAAACTGTTTTTT. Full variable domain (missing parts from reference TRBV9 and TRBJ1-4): DSGVTQTPKHLITATGQRVTLRCSPRSGDLSVYWYQQSLDQGLQFLIQYYNGEERAKGNILERFSAQQFPDLHSELNLSSLELGDSALYFCASSLPGQNSEKLFFGSGTQLSVL.

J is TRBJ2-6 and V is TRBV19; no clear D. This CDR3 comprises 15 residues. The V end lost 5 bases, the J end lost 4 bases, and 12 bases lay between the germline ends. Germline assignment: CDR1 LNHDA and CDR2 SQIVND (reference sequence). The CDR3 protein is CASSPDGAGANVLTF. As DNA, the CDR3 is TGTGCCAGTAGTCCGGACGGCGCCGGGGCCAACGTCCTGACTTTC.

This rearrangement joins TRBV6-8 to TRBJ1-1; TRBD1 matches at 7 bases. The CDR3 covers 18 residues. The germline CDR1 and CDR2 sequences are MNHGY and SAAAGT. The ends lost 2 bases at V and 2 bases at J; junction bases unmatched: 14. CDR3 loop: CASSYHGGGGILNTEAFF. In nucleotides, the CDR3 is TGTGCCAGCAGTTACCATGGAGGAGGGGGCATACTTAACACTGAAGCTTTCTTT.

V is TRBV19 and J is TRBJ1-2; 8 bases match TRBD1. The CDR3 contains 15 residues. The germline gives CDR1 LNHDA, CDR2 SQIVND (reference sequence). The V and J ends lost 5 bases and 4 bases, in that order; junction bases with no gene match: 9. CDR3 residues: CASSPSLTGAYGYTF. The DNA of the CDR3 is TGTGCCAGTAGTCCATCCTTGACAGGGGCCTATGGCTACACCTTC.

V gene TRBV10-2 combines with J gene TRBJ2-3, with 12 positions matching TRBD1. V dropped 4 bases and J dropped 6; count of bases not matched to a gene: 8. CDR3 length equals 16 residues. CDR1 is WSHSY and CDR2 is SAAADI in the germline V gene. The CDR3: CASSGTGTGGADTQYF. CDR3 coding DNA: TGCGCCAGCAGTGGTACTGGGACAGGGGGCGCGGATACGCAGTATTTT.

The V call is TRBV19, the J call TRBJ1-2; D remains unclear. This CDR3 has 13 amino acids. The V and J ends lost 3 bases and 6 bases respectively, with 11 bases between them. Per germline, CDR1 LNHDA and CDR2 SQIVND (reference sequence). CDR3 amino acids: CASSMGRTDGYTF. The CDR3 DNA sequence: TGTGCCAGTAGTATGGGCAGGACCGATGGCTACACCTTC.

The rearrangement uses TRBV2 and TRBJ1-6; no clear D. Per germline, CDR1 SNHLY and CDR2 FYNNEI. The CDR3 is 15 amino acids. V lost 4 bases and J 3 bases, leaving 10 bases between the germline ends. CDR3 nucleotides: TGTGCCAGCAGTGTAACGGGCTACTATAATTCACCCCTCCACTTT. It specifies CASSVTGYYNSPLHF.

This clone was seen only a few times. CDR3 bases: TGTGCCAGCAGCTTAAGCACACCATTCTATGGCTACACCTTC. It translates to CASSLSTPFYGYTF. V is TRBV7-5 and J is TRBJ1-2. TRBV7-5 is designated a pseudogene. The CDR3 has 14 amino acids.

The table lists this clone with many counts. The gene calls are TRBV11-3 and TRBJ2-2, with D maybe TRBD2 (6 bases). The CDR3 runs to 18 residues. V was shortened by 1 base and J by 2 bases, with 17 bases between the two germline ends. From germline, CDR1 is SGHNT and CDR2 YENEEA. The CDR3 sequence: CASSLGGGSAGNTGELFF. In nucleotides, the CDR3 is TGTGCCAGCAGCTTAGGAGGAGGCTCGGCGGGAAACACCGGGGAGCTGTTTTTT. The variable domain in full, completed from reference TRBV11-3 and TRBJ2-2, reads EAGVVQSPRYKIIEKKQPVAFWCNPISGHNTLYWYLQNLGQGPELLIRYENEEAVDDSQLPKDRFSAERLKGVDSTLKIQPAELGDSAVYLCASSLGGGSAGNTGELFFGEGSRLTVL.

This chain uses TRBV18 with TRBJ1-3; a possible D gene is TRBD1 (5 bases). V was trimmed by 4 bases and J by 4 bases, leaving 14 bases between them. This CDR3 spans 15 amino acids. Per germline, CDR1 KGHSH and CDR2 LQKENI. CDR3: CASSRDGLSGNTIYF. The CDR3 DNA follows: TGTGCCAGCTCACGGGACGGGTTATCGGGAAACACCATATATTTT. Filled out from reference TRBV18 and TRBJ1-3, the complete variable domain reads NAGVMQNPRHLVRRRGQEARLRCSPMKGHSHVYWYRQLPEEGLKFMVYLQKENIIDESGMPKERFSAEFPKEGPSILRIQQVVRGDSAAYFCASSRDGLSGNTIYFGEGSWLTVV.

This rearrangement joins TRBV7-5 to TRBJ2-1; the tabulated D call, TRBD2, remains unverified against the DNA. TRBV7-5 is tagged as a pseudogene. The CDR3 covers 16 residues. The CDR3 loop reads CASSFSPGLLYNEQFF. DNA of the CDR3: TGTGCCAGCAGCTTCAGTCCGGGACTATTATACAATGAGCAGTTCTTC.

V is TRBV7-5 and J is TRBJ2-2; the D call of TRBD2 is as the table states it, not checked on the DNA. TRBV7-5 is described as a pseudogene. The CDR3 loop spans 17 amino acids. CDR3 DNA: TGTGCCAGCAGTTCAACACCCGGGGGGCTAGGAACCGGGGAGCTGTTTTTT. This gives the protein CASSSTPGGLGTGELFF.